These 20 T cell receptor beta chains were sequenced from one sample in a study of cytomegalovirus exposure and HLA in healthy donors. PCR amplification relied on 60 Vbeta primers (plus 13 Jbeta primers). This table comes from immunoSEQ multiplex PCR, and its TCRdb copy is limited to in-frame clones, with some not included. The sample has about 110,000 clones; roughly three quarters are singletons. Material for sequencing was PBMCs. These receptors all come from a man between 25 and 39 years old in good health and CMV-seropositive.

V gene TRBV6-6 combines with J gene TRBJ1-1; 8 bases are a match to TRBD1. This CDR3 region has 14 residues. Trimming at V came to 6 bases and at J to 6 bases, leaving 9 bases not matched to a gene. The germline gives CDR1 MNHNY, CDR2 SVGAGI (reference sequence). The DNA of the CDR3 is TGTGCCAGCAGCTACGGGGGACAGGAAGCTGAAGCTTTCTTT. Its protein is CASSYGGQEAEAFF.

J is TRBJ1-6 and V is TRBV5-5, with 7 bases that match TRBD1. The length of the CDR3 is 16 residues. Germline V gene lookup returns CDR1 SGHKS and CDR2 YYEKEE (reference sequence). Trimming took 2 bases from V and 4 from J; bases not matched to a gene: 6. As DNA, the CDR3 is TGTGCCAGCAGCTTCTCGACAGGGCCGTATAATTCACCCCTCCACTTT. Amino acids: CASSFSTGPYNSPLHF.

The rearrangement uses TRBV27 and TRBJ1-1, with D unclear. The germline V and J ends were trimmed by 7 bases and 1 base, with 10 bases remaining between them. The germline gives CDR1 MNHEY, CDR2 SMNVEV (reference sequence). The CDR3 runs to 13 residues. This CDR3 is CASTLSWNTEAFF. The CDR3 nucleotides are TGTGCCAGCACCTTGTCGTGGAACACTGAAGCTTTCTTT.

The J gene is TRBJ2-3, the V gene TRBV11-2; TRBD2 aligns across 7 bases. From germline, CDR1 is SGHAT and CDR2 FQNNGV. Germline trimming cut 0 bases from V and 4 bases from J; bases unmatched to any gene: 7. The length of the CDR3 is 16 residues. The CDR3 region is CASSLDRMAGADTQYF. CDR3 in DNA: TGTGCCAGCAGCTTAGATCGCATGGCGGGGGCAGATACGCAGTATTTT.

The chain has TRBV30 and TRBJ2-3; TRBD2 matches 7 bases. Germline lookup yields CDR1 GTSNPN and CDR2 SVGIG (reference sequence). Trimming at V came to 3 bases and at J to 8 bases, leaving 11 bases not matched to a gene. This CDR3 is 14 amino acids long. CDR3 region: CAWSRDRGVGTQYF. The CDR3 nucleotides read TGTGCCTGGAGCCGGGACCGGGGGGTAGGTACGCAGTATTTT.

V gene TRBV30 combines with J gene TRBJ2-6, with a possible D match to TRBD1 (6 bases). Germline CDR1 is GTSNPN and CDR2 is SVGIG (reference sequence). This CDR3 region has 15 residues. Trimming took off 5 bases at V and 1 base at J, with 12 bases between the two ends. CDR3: CAWGFTGSGANVLTF. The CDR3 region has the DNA TGTGCCTGGGGGTTTACAGGGTCTGGGGCCAACGTCCTGACTTTC.

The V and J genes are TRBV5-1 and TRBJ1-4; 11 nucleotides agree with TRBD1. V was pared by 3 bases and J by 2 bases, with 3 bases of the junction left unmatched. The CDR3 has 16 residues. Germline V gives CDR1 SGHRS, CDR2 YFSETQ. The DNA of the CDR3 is TGCGCCAGCAGCTCGGGGGACAGGGGGACTAATGAAAAACTGTTTTTT. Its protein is CASSSGDRGTNEKLFF.

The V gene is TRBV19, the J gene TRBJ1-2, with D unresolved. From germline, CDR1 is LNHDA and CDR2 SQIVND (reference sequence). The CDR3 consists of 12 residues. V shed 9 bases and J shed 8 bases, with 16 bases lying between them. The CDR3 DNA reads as TGTGCCAGCCGAACCGGGGTCCAAGGCTACACCTTC. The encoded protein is CASRTGVQGYTF.

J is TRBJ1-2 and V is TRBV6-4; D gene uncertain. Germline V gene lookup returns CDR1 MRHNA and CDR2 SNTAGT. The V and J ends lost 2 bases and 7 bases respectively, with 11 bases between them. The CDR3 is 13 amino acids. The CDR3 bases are TGTGCCAGCAGTGACAGTCAGGTCGGTGGCTACACCTTC. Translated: CASSDSQVGGYTF.

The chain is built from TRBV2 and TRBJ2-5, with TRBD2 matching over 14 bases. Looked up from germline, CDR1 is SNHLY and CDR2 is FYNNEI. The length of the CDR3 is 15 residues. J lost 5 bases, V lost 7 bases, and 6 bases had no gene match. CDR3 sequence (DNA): TGTGCCAGCATGAACGGACTAGCGGGGGGCGAGACCCAGTACTTC. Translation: CASMNGLAGGETQYF.

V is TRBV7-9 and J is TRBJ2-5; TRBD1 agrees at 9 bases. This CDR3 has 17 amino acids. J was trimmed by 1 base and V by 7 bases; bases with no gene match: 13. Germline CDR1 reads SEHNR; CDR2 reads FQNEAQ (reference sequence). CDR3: CASTPDRGTPRQETQYF. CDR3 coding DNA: TGTGCCAGCACTCCGGACAGGGGAACTCCCCGCCAAGAGACCCAGTACTTC.

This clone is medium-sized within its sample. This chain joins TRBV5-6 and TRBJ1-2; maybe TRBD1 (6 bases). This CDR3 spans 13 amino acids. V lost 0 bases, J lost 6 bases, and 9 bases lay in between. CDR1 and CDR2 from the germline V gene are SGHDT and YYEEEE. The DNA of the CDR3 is TGTGCCAGCAGCTTGGTCCGGACAGATGGCTACACCTTC. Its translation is CASSLVRTDGYTF.

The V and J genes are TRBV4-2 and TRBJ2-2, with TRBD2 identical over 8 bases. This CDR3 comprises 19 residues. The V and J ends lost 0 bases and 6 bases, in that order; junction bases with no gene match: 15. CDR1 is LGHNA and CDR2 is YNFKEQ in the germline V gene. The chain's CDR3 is CASSQDLIAGSTGAGELFF. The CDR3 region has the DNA TGTGCCAGCAGCCAAGATTTAATAGCGGGGTCGACTGGGGCCGGGGAGCTGTTTTTT.

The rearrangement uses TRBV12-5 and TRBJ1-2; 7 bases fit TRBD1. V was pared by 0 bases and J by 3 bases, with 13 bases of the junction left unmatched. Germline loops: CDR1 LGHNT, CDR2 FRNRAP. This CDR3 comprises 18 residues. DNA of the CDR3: TGTGCTAGTGGTTTGGTACTCCTTGAGAGGGGGCGCGACTATGGCTACACCTTC. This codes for CASGLVLLERGRDYGYTF.

The CDR3 region has the DNA TGCGCCAGCAGCCGGACAGGGCTTGAGCAGTTCTTC. Translating gives CASSRTGLEQFF. This chain connects TRBV5-1 to TRBJ2-1; 8 bases line up with TRBD1. V dropped 4 bases and J dropped 9; count of bases not matched to a gene: 3. The CDR3 is 12 amino acids. Looked up from germline, CDR1 is SGHRS and CDR2 is YFSETQ.

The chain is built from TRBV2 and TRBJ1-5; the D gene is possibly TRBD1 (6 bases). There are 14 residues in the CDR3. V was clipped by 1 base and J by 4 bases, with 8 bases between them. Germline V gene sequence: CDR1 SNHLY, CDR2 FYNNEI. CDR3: CASSEDRENQPQHF. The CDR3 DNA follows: TGTGCCAGCAGTGAAGACAGGGAAAATCAGCCCCAGCATTTT.

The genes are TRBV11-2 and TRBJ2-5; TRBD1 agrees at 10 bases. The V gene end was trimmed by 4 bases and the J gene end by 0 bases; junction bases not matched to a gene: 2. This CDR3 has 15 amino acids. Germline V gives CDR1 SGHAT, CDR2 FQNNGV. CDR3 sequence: CASSYGTGDQETQYF. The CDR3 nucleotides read TGTGCCAGCAGCTACGGGACAGGGGACCAAGAGACCCAGTACTTC.

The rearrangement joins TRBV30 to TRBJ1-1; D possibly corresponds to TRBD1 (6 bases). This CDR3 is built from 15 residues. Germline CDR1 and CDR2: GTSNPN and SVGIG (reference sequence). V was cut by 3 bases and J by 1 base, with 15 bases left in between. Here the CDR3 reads CAWRGDTGGNTEAFF. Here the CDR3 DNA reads TGTGCCTGGAGGGGGGACACTGGGGGGAACACTGAAGCTTTCTTT.

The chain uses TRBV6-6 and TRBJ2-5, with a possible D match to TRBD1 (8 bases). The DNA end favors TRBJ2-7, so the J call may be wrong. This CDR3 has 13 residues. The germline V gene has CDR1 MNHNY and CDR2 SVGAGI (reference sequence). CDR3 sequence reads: CASTVQGGYEQYF. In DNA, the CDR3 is TGTGCCAGCACCGTACAGGGGGGGTACGAGCAGTACTTC.

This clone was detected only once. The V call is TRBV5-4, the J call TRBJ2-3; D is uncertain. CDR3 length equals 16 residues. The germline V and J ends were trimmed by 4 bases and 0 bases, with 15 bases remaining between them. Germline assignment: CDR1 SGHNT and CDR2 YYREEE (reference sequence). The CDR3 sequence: CASSRSPHASTDTQYF. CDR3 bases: TGTGCCAGCAGCCGATCTCCCCACGCGAGCACAGATACGCAGTATTTT.